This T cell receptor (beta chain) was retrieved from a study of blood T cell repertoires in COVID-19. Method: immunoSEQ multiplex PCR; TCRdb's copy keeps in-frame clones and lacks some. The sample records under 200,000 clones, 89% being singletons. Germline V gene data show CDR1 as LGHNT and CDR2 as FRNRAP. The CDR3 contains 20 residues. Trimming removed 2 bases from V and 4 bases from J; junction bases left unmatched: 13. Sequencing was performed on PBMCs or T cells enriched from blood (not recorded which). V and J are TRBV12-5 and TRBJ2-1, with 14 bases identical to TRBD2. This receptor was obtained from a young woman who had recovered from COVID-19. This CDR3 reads CASGLTGLAGGPPSYNEQFF. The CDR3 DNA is TGTGCTAGTGGTTTGACCGGACTAGCGGGAGGCCCACCCTCATACAATGAGCAGTTCTTC.